These 12 T cell receptor beta chains share one sample of origin, sequenced in a study of yellow fever vaccine responses in identical twins. A single record per CDR3 protein comes from TCRdb applying MiXCR to the RT-PCR reads. The sample shows roughly 2,500 distinct CDR3 sequences, around 9.3% of them seen only once. Material: T cells from blood (PBMCs), unsorted or a sorted subset (not recorded which), obtained roughly 2 years after vaccination. These TCRs come from a woman aged 18-29 years who received the yellow fever vaccine.

This clonotype is labeled as large (0.1 to 1%). The V gene is TRBV12-3 or TRBV12-4, the J gene TRBJ1-1, with D perhaps TRBD1 (5 bases). The V end lost 5 bases, the J end lost 1 base, and 8 bases lay between the germline ends. The CDR3 extends over 13 amino acids. The CDR3 nucleotides are TGTGCCAGCAGTAAGACAGAGAACACTGAAGCTTTCTTT. This sequence encodes CASSKTENTEAFF.

The chain joins TRBV11-1 to TRBJ2-7; 12 positions agree with TRBD2. After removal of 2 bases from V and 4 bases from J, the junction contained 3 bases not matched to a gene. This CDR3 region has 15 residues. Germline CDR1 SGHAT, CDR2 FQDESV (reference sequence). CDR3 loop: CASSLLAGGQYEQYF. The DNA of the CDR3 is TGTGCCAGCAGCTTACTAGCGGGAGGGCAGTACGAGCAGTACTTC.

This chain uses TRBV5-6 with TRBJ1-1; unclear D gene. Trimming removed 0 bases from V and 7 bases from J, with 7 bases in between. CDR1 SGHDT and CDR2 YYEEEE come from the germline V gene. The CDR3 is 12 amino acids. The chain's CDR3 is CASSLDKHEAFF. For the CDR3, the DNA is TGTGCCAGCAGCTTGGACAAACATGAAGCTTTCTTT. The full variable domain, completed using reference TRBV5-6 and TRBJ1-1, is DAGVTQSPTHLIKTRGQQVTLRCSPKSGHDTVSWYQQALGQGPQFIFQYYEEEERQRGNFPDRFSGHQFPNYSSELNVNALLLGDSALYLCASSLDKHEAFFGQGTRLTVV.

V and J are TRBV6-2 or TRBV6-3 and TRBJ2-7; 8 nucleotides line up with TRBD2. CDR1 MNHEY and CDR2 SVGEGT come from the germline V gene. Unmatched junction bases numbered 9, after V lost 3 bases and J lost 5 bases. The CDR3 sequence is 15 residues long. In nucleotides, the CDR3 is TGTGCCAGCAGTTATGAGGCGGCCGGGGGGGACGAGCAGTACTTC. This sequence encodes CASSYEAAGGDEQYF.

The table lists this clonotype with a few counts. The J gene is TRBJ2-7, the V gene TRBV11-3; the D gene is possibly TRBD1 (6 bases). Trimming pared 3 bases from V and 0 bases from J, leaving 6 bases between. The CDR3 has 13 amino acids. Germline V gene data show CDR1 as SGHNT and CDR2 as YENEEA. The CDR3 is CASSFRGSYEQYF. The CDR3 DNA sequence: TGTGCCAGCAGCTTCAGGGGCTCCTACGAGCAGTACTTC.

By share, this clonotype counts as medium-sized (0.01 to 0.1%). This sequence joins TRBV6-1 and TRBJ2-7, with D possibly TRBD1 on 6 matching bases. Germline V gene lookup returns CDR1 MNHNS and CDR2 SASEGT. This CDR3 spans 14 amino acids. The germline V and J ends were trimmed by 4 bases and 5 bases, with 15 bases remaining between them. The CDR3 nucleotides read TGTGCCAGCAGTGCGGACAGAGCCAGGGACGAGCAGTACTTC. Translation: CASSADRARDEQYF.

The sample holds a few counts of this clonotype. The chain is built from TRBV20-1 and TRBJ2-1; D is ambiguous. The CDR3 has 12 amino acids. CDR1 and CDR2 from the germline V gene are DFQATT and SNEGSKA (reference sequence). V lost 2 bases and J 7 bases, leaving 9 bases between the germline ends. CDR3 in DNA: TGCAGTGCTAGATGGCTATTAAATGAGCAGTTCTTC. As protein: CSARWLLNEQFF.

This chain uses TRBV11-1 with TRBJ2-7; D remains ambiguous. Trimming stripped 1 base from V and 1 base from J, with 11 bases between. The V gene's germline CDR1 is SGHAT and CDR2 FQDESV (reference sequence). This CDR3 region has 15 residues. CDR3 DNA: TGTGCCAGCAGCTTAGGGAAAGGGTGGTCCTACGAGCAGTACTTC. Translating gives CASSLGKGWSYEQYF.

This clonotype was detected a few times. The rearrangement uses TRBV15 and TRBJ2-1, with D hard to call. Germline CDR1 reads LNHNV; CDR2 reads YYDKDF (reference sequence). V shed 7 bases and J shed 0 bases, with 13 bases lying between them. The length of the CDR3 is 15 residues. The CDR3 DNA sequence: TGTGCCACCACCCGCGGCGGAAGCTCCTACAATGAGCAGTTCTTC. Translation: CATTRGGSSYNEQFF.

The J gene is TRBJ2-5, the V gene TRBV15; 11 nucleotides line up with TRBD2. V lost 8 bases, J lost 5 bases, and 10 bases stayed unmatched. The CDR3 has 15 residues. Germline V gene sequence: CDR1 LNHNV, CDR2 YYDKDF (reference sequence). CDR3 in amino acids: CATQQTSGSVETQYF. The CDR3 bases are TGTGCCACCCAACAAACTAGCGGGAGCGTGGAGACCCAGTACTTC.

This clonotype qualifies as medium-sized. The V call is TRBV15, the J call TRBJ1-4, with D perhaps TRBD1 (6 bases). CDR1 and CDR2 from the germline V gene are LNHNV and YYDKDF (reference sequence). The CDR3 is 15 residues long. With 0 bases removed from V and 2 bases from J, the gap between germline ends came to 7 bases. The DNA for the CDR3 is TGTGCCACCAGCAGAGACAGGGGTACTAATGAAAAACTGTTTTTT. Its translation is CATSRDRGTNEKLFF.

By sample fraction, this clonotype is medium-sized. V and J are TRBV6-5 and TRBJ1-5; 9 bases fit TRBD1. The germline CDR1 and CDR2 sequences are MNHEY and SVGAGI. After removal of 2 bases from V and 2 bases from J, the junction contained 4 bases not matched to a gene. The CDR3 contains 16 residues. The DNA of the CDR3 is TGTGCCAGCAGTTACCGGACAGGGGCGGGCAATCAGCCCCAGCATTTT. Translating it yields CASSYRTGAGNQPQHF.